The source of this TCR beta chain is a study of blood T cell repertoires in COVID-19 (dated by TCRdb to about 2020). The study in broad terms: Collaborator samples came from the United States, Italy and Spain and covered acute and convalescent phases of COVID-19. Samples came from the ongoing ImmuneRACE study (first 160 participants) plus 1,254 subjects from 6 global collaborators. The sample metadata nearly always contained a de-identified subject ID, COVID-19 status, age in years and sex. HLA class I and class II types, where available, came from metadata supplied by the sample provider rather than from assay-based typing. The prospective study material was composed of cDNA or gDNA derived from T cells, B-cell-depleted T cells, or PBMCs. A freely available public database, intended as a resource for researchers studying the immune response to SARS-CoV-2, is where the repertoires were released. Deeply sampled blood TCRbeta repertoires from subjects exposed to, actively infected with, or recovered from COVID-19 were included in the dataset. Overall study results and their limits: Clinical and demographic metadata were provided uncurated, with the amount varying by source and participant.

From the cysteine through the phenylalanine, the CDR3 covers 15 amino acids. Kept here is only the CDR3 DNA, which spans 45 bases and is read in frame from base 1. Compared with germline, V lacks 5 bases and J lacks 7 bases; bases without a gene match: 7. CDR1 and CDR2 were assigned from the germline V gene as MNHEY and SVGAGI. Participants in the prospective study were enrolled through a virtual design, were aged roughly 18 to 100 years, and lived in 24 United States geographic areas. In the prospective study, cohorts were assigned on the basis of participant-reported clinical history obtained from a screening survey and a study questionnaire. Each participant in the prospective study had whole blood, serum and a nasopharyngeal or oropharyngeal swab collected by mobile phlebotomists. Over a 2-month period, participants in the prospective study had the option of providing additional blood draws and questionnaires. Before DNA extraction, blood samples from the prospective study were shipped at room temperature or frozen.

In the case of this clone: Its antigen is still unknown. Base qualities are not at hand, and no much larger clone is one base apart.

TCRbeta CDR3 regions were amplified from genomic DNA by means of the immunoSEQ Assay, a bias-controlled multiplex PCR. The authors' pipeline ran thus. The number of nucleated cells in each sample was estimated from the amplification of reference gene primers within the assay. To quantify the absolute abundance of each unique TCRbeta CDR3 rearrangement, sequence reads were collapsed and filtered. Productive Simpson clonality was computed per sample as the square root of Simpson's diversity index over productive rearrangements. Held by TCRdb, this immuneACCESS table contains in-frame sequences only and omits some clones. Under half of the omission traces to an unresolved V gene where checked; the cause of the rest is unknown. V and J calls and clone size are as listed in that table; D and trimming were resolved from the DNA. Present in this sample are around 220,000 clones, around 87% of which were seen just once. About 6% of the sample comes from the top ten.

Source material: PBMCs or T cells enriched from blood (not recorded which). The rearrangement combines TRBV6-5 with TRBJ1-5, with 11 junctional bases fitting TRBD1. The source is a woman in her twenties or thirties with acute COVID-19. The DNA sequence is as follows: TGTGCCAGCAGTCGGACAGGGGGCGCGGGGCAGCCCCAGCATTTT. It specifies CASSRTGGAGQPQHF.